This TCR beta chain is from a study of blood T cell repertoires in COVID-19. Study information: Specimens from acute and convalescent COVID-19 originated in the United States, Italy and Spain. Sources were T cells, B-cell-depleted T cells, or PBMCs; the material itself was cDNA or gDNA.

Methods used by the authors: By means of reference gene primer amplification, nucleated cell counts were estimated. The method was immunoSEQ multiplex PCR; TCRdb's version includes in-frame clones alone and lacks a portion of them. V and J calls and clone size are given by that table; D and trimming were obtained from the DNA. The data contain 90,000 to 150,000 clones, approximately 77% of them singletons. The V and J ends lost 5 bases and 0 bases respectively, with 17 bases between them. This CDR3 is built from 16 residues. The germline gives CDR1 MGHRA, CDR2 YSYEKL. The chain joins TRBV4-1 to TRBJ2-7, with D possibly matching TRBD1 (7 bases). The source of this sequence is a human donor in a cohort sampled during active COVID-19. Sequencing used peripheral blood. CDR3 sequence: CASSGSGGGASYEQYF. CDR3 bases: TGCGCCAGCAGCGGAAGTGGAGGGGGCGCCTCCTACGAGCAGTACTTC.